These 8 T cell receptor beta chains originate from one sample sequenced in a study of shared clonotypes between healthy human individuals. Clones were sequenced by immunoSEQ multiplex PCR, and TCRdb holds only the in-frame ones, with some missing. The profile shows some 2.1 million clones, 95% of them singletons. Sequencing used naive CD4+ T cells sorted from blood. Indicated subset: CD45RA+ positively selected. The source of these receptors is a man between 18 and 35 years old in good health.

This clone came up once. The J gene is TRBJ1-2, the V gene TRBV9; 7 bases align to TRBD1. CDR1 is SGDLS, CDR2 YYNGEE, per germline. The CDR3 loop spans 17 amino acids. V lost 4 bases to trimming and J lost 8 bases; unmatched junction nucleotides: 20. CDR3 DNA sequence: TGTGCCAGCAGCTCCCGCTCCCGCGCGGAGCAGGGGGGGGGCTACACCTTC. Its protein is CASSSRSRAEQGGGYTF.

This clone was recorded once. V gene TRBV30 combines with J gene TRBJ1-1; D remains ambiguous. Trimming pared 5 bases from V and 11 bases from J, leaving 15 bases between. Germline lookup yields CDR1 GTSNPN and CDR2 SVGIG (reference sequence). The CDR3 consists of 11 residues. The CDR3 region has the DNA TGTGCCTGGGCCGCCGGGCTCGGGGCTTTCTTT. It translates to CAWAAGLGAFF.

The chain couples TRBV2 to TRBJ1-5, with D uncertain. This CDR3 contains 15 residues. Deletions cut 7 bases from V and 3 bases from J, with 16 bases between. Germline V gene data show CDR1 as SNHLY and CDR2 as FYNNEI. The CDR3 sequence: CASIIEHGDNQPQHF. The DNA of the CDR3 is TGTGCCAGCATAATCGAGCACGGAGACAATCAGCCCCAGCATTTT.

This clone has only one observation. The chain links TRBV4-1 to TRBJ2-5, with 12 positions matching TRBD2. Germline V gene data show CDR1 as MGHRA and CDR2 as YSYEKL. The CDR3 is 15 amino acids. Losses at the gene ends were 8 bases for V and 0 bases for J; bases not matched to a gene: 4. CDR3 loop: CASARTSGDQETQYF. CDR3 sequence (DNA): TGCGCCAGCGCGCGGACTAGCGGGGACCAAGAGACCCAGTACTTC.

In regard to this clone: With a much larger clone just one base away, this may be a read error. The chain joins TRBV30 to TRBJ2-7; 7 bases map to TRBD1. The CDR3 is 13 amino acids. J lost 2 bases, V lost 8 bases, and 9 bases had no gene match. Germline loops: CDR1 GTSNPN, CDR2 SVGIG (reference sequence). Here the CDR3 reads CARTSQGTYEQYF. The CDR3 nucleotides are TGTGCCCGGACCTCACAGGGGACCTACGAGCAGTACTTC.

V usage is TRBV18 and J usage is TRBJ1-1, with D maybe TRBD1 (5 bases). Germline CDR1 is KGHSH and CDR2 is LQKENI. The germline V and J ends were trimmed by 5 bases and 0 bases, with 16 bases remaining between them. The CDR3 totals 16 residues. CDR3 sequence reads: CASSSQGSGMNTEAFF. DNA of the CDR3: TGTGCCAGCTCATCCCAAGGATCAGGGATGAACACTGAAGCTTTCTTT.

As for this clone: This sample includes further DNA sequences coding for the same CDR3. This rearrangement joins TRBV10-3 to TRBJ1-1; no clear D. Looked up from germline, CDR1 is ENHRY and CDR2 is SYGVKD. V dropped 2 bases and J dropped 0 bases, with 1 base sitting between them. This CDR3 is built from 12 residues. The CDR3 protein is CAISEVNTEAFF. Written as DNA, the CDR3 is TGTGCCATCAGTGAGGTGAACACTGAAGCTTTCTTT.

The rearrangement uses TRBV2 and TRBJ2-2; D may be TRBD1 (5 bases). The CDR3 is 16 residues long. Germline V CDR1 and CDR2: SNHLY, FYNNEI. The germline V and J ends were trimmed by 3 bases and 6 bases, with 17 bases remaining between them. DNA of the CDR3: TGTGCCAGCAGTGAGAATGGGGCGCTTGGGGCCGGGGAGCTGTTTTTT. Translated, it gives CASSENGALGAGELFF.